This is a list of T cell receptor beta chains from one sample in a study of cytomegalovirus exposure and HLA in healthy donors. Clones were read by immunoSEQ multiplex PCR, and TCRdb kept only the in-frame ones, dropping some. This sample has under 150,000 clones, with 67% found just once. Sequencing was carried out using PBMCs. All receptors come from a man aged 18 to 29 in good health and CMV-seropositive. Both conserved end residues are part of each CDR3.

J,V,length,CDR3
TRBJ2-3,TRBV5-1,18,CASSLENTGTGSTDTQYF
TRBJ1-2,TRBV27,14,CASSPRGRGYGYTF
TRBJ1-6,TRBV28,15,CASSSRAIRESPLHF
TRBJ2-1,TRBV6-1,14,CASSERDTRSGGFF
TRBJ2-7,TRBV9,14,CASSVAPGVGEQYF
TRBJ2-7,TRBV6-1,13,CASSIQGSYEQYF
TRBJ1-2,TRBV7-9,16,CASSLVRGPRDYGYTF
TRBJ2-3,TRBV7-6,15,CASSLRQDSTDTQYF
TRBJ1-6,TRBV2,14,CASSHGQGNSPLHF
TRBJ1-2,TRBV5-1,13,CASRLEDSHGYTF
TRBJ2-2,TRBV4-1,20,CASSQREVGLAGGLTGELFF
TRBJ1-1,TRBV19,15,CASWARGLLGTEAFF
TRBJ1-5,TRBV7-9,15,CASSRDGQRNQPQHF
TRBJ2-2,TRBV13,14,CASSLLASAGELFF
TRBJ1-6,TRBV19,15,CASSIGTRGNSPLHF
TRBJ2-4,TRBV5-1,16,CASSTGQGLAKNIQYF
TRBJ2-3,TRBV4-1,18,CASSQNPSGGLSTDTQYF
TRBJ1-3,TRBV5-1,16,CASSLLPYRGMRTIYF
TRBJ2-2,TRBV28,13,CASDRVNTGELFF
TRBJ1-2,TRBV29-1,15,CSVPRTGTGGEGYTF